This TCR beta chain was documented in a study of OX40 agonist ivuxolimab in advanced cancers. About the study: Participants averaged about 60 years of age (range about 23 to 79) and were approximately 81% male.

This CDR3 is 15 amino acids long. After removal of 5 bases from V and 1 base from J, the junction contained 6 bases not matched to a gene. Germline V gives CDR1 GTSNPN, CDR2 SVGIG (reference sequence). Profiling relied on immunoSEQ multiplex PCR, and the TCRdb table lists in-frame clones only, not all of them. This table holds roughly 48,000 clones, about 86% found once. Here the sequenced sample was CD4+ or CD8+ T cells sorted from blood, taken in a trial of the OX40 agonist ivuxolimab. J is TRBJ2-2 and V is TRBV30, with 8 bases matching TRBD1. This sequence was found in an adult with an advanced solid tumor such as melanoma, head and neck, liver or kidney cancer. The CDR3 nucleotides are TGTGCCTGGGAAGTGGGGACAGGGAACACCGGGGAGCTGTTTTTT. Translation gives CAWEVGTGNTGELFF.